This T cell receptor (beta chain) appears in the sequencing data of a study of early T cells in non-severe SARS-CoV-2 infection. For the study at large: Sequencing used unsorted whole-blood bulk RNA, so chains lack pairing. General study results and limits: The study's VDJdb matching favored anti-spike CD8 responses and missed private and CD4 specificities.

Germline CDR1 MNHEY, CDR2 SVGAGI. The CDR3 extends over 16 amino acids. V lost 0 bases to trimming and J lost 3 bases, with 14 bases between them. Individual cDNA molecules received unique molecular identifiers during library preparation. From the 5' RACE reads, TCRdb called clonotypes with MiXCR, one entry per CDR3 protein. The top ten clones hold roughly 6.7% of a sample with approximately 20,000 distinct CDR3 sequences, more than 4% of them seen once. This clonotype appeared many times. The antigen remains undetermined. This clonotype originated in an adult who was a healthcare worker with PCR-confirmed SARS-CoV-2 infection or an uninfected control (not recorded which). The V gene is TRBV6-5, the J gene TRBJ2-5, with D perhaps TRBD1 (5 bases). The sequenced material came from whole blood. The CDR3 protein is CASSYSSRVGEETQYF. CDR3 DNA sequence: TGTGCCAGCAGTTACTCGAGTAGGGTAGGGGAAGAGACCCAGTACTTC.